One and the same sample provided the 30 T cell receptor beta chains below, sequenced in a study of OX40 agonist ivuxolimab in advanced cancers. The method was immunoSEQ multiplex PCR; TCRdb's version includes in-frame clones alone and lacks a portion of them. The sample has roughly 60,000 clones, 85% to 90% seen once. The sequencing used CD4+ or CD8+ T cells sorted from blood, collected in a trial of the OX40 agonist ivuxolimab. These receptors all stem from an adult with an advanced solid tumor such as melanoma, head and neck, liver or kidney cancer.

The V call is TRBV29-1, the J call TRBJ2-1; a weak D match, TRBD2 (5 bases). This CDR3 has 13 residues. V shed 0 bases and J shed 12 bases, with 15 bases lying between them. Germline V lookup: CDR1 SQVTM, CDR2 ANQGSEA. The CDR3 reads CSVEDQEVYGQFF. For the CDR3, the DNA is TGCAGCGTTGAAGATCAGGAGGTATACGGGCAGTTCTTC.

The V gene is TRBV18, the J gene TRBJ1-1; tentatively, D is TRBD1 (6 bases). The CDR3 contains 12 residues. V was cut by 4 bases and J by 8 bases, with 11 bases left in between. Germline V gives CDR1 KGHSH, CDR2 LQKENI. CDR3 DNA: TGTGCCAGCTCACAGGGGACACTAGAAGCTTTCTTT. It codes for CASSQGTLEAFF. Using reference TRBV18 and TRBJ1-1 for the parts outside the CDR3, the full variable domain is NAGVMQNPRHLVRRRGQEARLRCSPMKGHSHVYWYRQLPEEGLKFMVYLQKENIIDESGMPKERFSAEFPKEGPSILRIQQVVRGDSAAYFCASSQGTLEAFFGQGTRLTVV.

The chain combines TRBV6-1 with TRBJ2-7; D may match TRBD1 or TRBD2 (6 bases each). Germline loops: CDR1 MNHNS, CDR2 SASEGT. V was pared by 7 bases and J by 3 bases, with 19 bases between. There are 15 residues in the CDR3. The CDR3 loop reads CASTDKGRGLYEQYF. In nucleotides, the CDR3 is TGTGCCAGCACCGACAAGGGCAGGGGACTCTACGAGCAGTACTTC.

The genes are TRBV27 and TRBJ1-2; D gene unclear. The length of the CDR3 is 13 residues. Per the germline V gene, CDR1 is MNHEY and CDR2 is SMNVEV (reference sequence). Trimming removed 2 bases from V and 4 bases from J, with 8 bases in between. The CDR3: CASSLDPSYGYTF. CDR3 in DNA: TGTGCCAGCAGTTTAGACCCCAGCTATGGCTACACCTTC.

The chain links TRBV9 to TRBJ2-1; 11 bases fit TRBD2. The length of the CDR3 is 15 residues. Germline CDR1 is SGDLS and CDR2 is YYNGEE. With 6 bases clipped from V and 9 bases from J, the junction kept 11 bases outside the gene matches. CDR3 bases: TGTGCCAGCAACCCAGGGGGGCTAGCGGGAGGTGAGCAGTTCTTC. It yields the protein CASNPGGLAGGEQFF.

This chain joins TRBV6-1 and TRBJ2-5; possibly TRBD2 for D (6 bases). In germline, CDR1 is MNHNS, CDR2 SASEGT. The CDR3 has 18 amino acids. The V end was cut by 2 bases, the J end by 5 bases, with 24 bases between. The CDR3 DNA sequence: TGTGCCAGCAGTGAAAGACGGGTATGGCGGGGCGAGGGGGAGACCCAGTACTTC. Amino acid sequence: CASSERRVWRGEGETQYF.

This clone was recorded once. The CDR3 spells CASSLEGVFTDTQYF. Here the CDR3 DNA reads TGCGCCAGCAGCTTGGAAGGGGTCTTCACAGATACGCAGTATTTT. V gene TRBV5-1 combines with J gene TRBJ2-3, with D tentatively TRBD1 (5 bases). Trimming removed 0 bases from V and 2 bases from J, with 10 bases in between. Germline V gene lookup returns CDR1 SGHRS and CDR2 YFSETQ. This CDR3 is built from 15 residues.

This clone has a handful of counts. V and J are TRBV19 and TRBJ1-2; D might be TRBD1 (5 bases). The germline V gene has CDR1 LNHDA and CDR2 SQIVND (reference sequence). V lost 7 bases and J lost 8, with 14 bases in between. This CDR3 comprises 12 residues. The CDR3 DNA is TGTGCCAGTAATCAGGGAACGCGGGGCTACACCTTC. Translated: CASNQGTRGYTF.

This chain connects TRBV9 to TRBJ2-3; 11 nucleotides match TRBD1. Germline V lookup: CDR1 SGDLS, CDR2 YYNGEE. V lost 3 bases to trimming and J lost 3 bases; unmatched junction nucleotides: 9. The CDR3 sequence is 17 residues long. The CDR3 sequence is CASSASGQGVLTDTQYF. In nucleotides, the CDR3 is TGTGCCAGCAGCGCTTCGGGACAGGGGGTTCTGACAGATACGCAGTATTTT.

The rearrangement uses TRBV7-8 and TRBJ1-3; 9 bases line up with TRBD1. The V and J ends lost 5 bases and 0 bases, in that order; junction bases with no gene match: 8. This CDR3 region has 17 residues. Germline V lookup: CDR1 SGHVS, CDR2 FQNEAQ. CDR3 nucleotides: TGTGCCAGCAGCCCAAAGACAGGGGGAAGCTCTGGAAACACCATATATTTT. Protein: CASSPKTGGSSGNTIYF.

This clone was observed a handful of times. J is TRBJ1-1 and V is TRBV18; TRBD1 is a possible D gene (5 bases). Germline V gene sequence: CDR1 KGHSH, CDR2 LQKENI. This CDR3 is 15 amino acids long. The V end lost 2 bases, the J end lost 2 bases, and 12 bases lay between the germline ends. The CDR3 DNA sequence: TGTGCCAGCTCACCATCGGGGGACCGAAACACTGAAGCTTTCTTT. Amino acids: CASSPSGDRNTEAFF.

The chain joins TRBV11-2 to TRBJ1-1; D unclear. Germline CDR1 SGHAT, CDR2 FQNNGV. Deletions cut 6 bases from V and 6 bases from J, with 8 bases between. The CDR3 sequence is 11 residues long. CDR3 loop: CASRAGSEAFF. CDR3 nucleotide sequence: TGTGCCAGCAGAGCCGGGTCTGAAGCTTTCTTT.

V is TRBV6-9 and J is TRBJ2-3; TRBD2 matches at 11 bases. V trimming: 5 bases; J trimming: 1 base; junction bases outside the gene matches: 17. The germline gives CDR1 MNHGY, CDR2 SVAAGI. This CDR3 region has 20 residues. In DNA, the CDR3 is TGTGCCAGCAGTCCCGGAGTAGCGGGGGGGTTGTACGGCGGCACAGATACGCAGTATTTT. It specifies CASSPGVAGGLYGGTDTQYF.

This chain uses TRBV4-1 with TRBJ1-6; D unresolved. V lost 1 base and J lost 8, with 12 bases in between. Germline loops: CDR1 MGHRA, CDR2 YSYEKL. CDR3 size: 15 residues. This CDR3 reads CASSQVPGQDSPLHF. The CDR3 DNA reads as TGCGCCAGCAGCCAAGTTCCCGGGCAAGATTCACCCCTCCACTTT.

V is TRBV29-1 and J is TRBJ1-3; 9 nucleotides align to TRBD1. J lost 2 bases, V lost 2 bases, and 4 bases had no gene match. The CDR3 extends over 15 amino acids. The V gene's germline CDR1 is SQVTM and CDR2 ANQGSEA. The CDR3 DNA reads TGCAGCGTTGAAAGACAGGGGGAAACTGGAAACACCATATATTTT. This sequence encodes CSVERQGETGNTIYF.

The gene calls are TRBV4-2 and TRBJ2-1, with 10 bases aligning to TRBD1. With V trimmed by 0 bases and J by 7 bases, 3 bases remained unmatched. The CDR3 has 15 amino acids. CDR1 and CDR2 from the germline V gene are LGHNA and YNFKEQ. CDR3 in DNA: TGTGCCAGCAGCCAAGAGGGACAGGGGTGGAATGAGCAGTTCTTC. Protein product: CASSQEGQGWNEQFF.

The chain couples TRBV5-6 to TRBJ1-2, with D tentatively TRBD1 (6 bases). CDR1 and CDR2 from the germline V gene are SGHDT and YYEEEE. The CDR3 spans 12 residues. The germline V and J ends were trimmed by 2 bases and 5 bases, with 7 bases remaining between them. The CDR3 DNA reads TGTGCCAGCAGCTTCCAGGGGTATGGCTACACCTTC. It specifies CASSFQGYGYTF.

This sequence joins TRBV19 and TRBJ2-1, with 10 positions matching TRBD1. Trimming removed 4 bases from V and 2 bases from J; junction bases left unmatched: 8. Per the germline V gene, CDR1 is LNHDA and CDR2 is SQIVND (reference sequence). This CDR3 spans 17 amino acids. This CDR3 is CASSTWAGTGAYNEQFF. The DNA for the CDR3 is TGTGCCAGTAGTACTTGGGCGGGGACAGGGGCCTACAATGAGCAGTTCTTC. Variable domain in full (rest from reference TRBV19 and TRBJ2-1): DGGITQSPKYLFRKEGQNVTLSCEQNLNHDAMYWYRQDPGQGLRLIYYSQIVNDFQKGDIAEGYSVSREKKESFPLTVTSAQKNPTAFYLCASSTWAGTGAYNEQFFGPGTRLTVL.

The chain joins TRBV7-9 to TRBJ2-7, with a tentative D call TRBD1 (6 bases). CDR3 length: 16 amino acids. Trimming cost V 1 base and J 0 bases, with 13 bases left between them. Germline V CDR1 and CDR2: SEHNR, FQNEAQ (reference sequence). CDR3 sequence (DNA): TGTGCCAGCAGCTTAGGGCCGGGACACCCCTCCTACGAGCAGTACTTC. Protein sequence: CASSLGPGHPSYEQYF. The whole variable domain, filled in from reference TRBV7-9 and TRBJ2-7, reads DTGVSQNPRHKITKRGQNVTFRCDPISEHNRLYWYRQTLGQGPEFLTYFQNEAQLEKSRLLSDRFSAERPKGSFSTLEIQRTEQGDSAMYLCASSLGPGHPSYEQYFGPGTRLTVT.

The chain uses TRBV5-6 and TRBJ1-2, with 8 bases matching TRBD1. Germline CDR1 is SGHDT and CDR2 is YYEEEE. Unmatched junction bases numbered 3, after V lost 0 bases and J lost 8 bases. This CDR3 contains 13 residues. CDR3 sequence: CASSLVRGQGYTF. CDR3 DNA: TGTGCCAGCAGCTTGGTCAGGGGGCAAGGCTACACCTTC.

The chain joins TRBV14 to TRBJ2-1, with TRBD2 matching 8 bases. Trimming removed 3 bases from V and 7 bases from J; junction bases left unmatched: 14. This CDR3 is 17 amino acids long. Germline V gives CDR1 SGHDN, CDR2 FVKESK. The CDR3, as DNA: TGTGCCAGCAGCCAGAAGACGTACGGGAGGGCCAGGAATGAGCAGTTCTTC. It is translated as CASSQKTYGRARNEQFF.

The J gene is TRBJ2-1, the V gene TRBV5-6; D is perhaps TRBD1 or TRBD2 (5 bases each). This CDR3 has 13 amino acids. Germline V lookup: CDR1 SGHDT, CDR2 YYEEEE. The V gene lost 5 bases and the J gene lost 14 bases, with 20 bases spanning the gap. CDR3 sequence reads: CASRTQGTRTEFF. CDR3 bases: TGTGCCAGCAGGACACAAGGGACCCGGACCGAGTTCTTC.

The rearrangement uses TRBV27 and TRBJ2-1; 8 bases align to TRBD2. This CDR3 has 17 residues. CDR1 and CDR2 from the germline V gene are MNHEY and SMNVEV (reference sequence). V trimming: 7 bases; J trimming: 8 bases; junction bases outside the gene matches: 19. The CDR3 spells CASTTAGGGSGEDEQFF. The CDR3 region has the DNA TGTGCCAGCACAACAGCGGGCGGTGGTAGCGGGGAGGATGAGCAGTTCTTC.

J is TRBJ1-2 and V is TRBV27; unclear D gene. The germline V gene has CDR1 MNHEY and CDR2 SMNVEV (reference sequence). The V end lost 4 bases, the J end lost 5 bases, and 5 bases lay between the germline ends. The CDR3 runs to 11 residues. The CDR3 region has the DNA TGTGCCAGCAGTTCGGGGTATGGCTACACCTTC. It yields the protein CASSSGYGYTF.

The genes are TRBV27 and TRBJ2-2; D is uncertain. Trimming stripped 8 bases from V and 0 bases from J, with 7 bases between. The germline gives CDR1 MNHEY, CDR2 SMNVEV (reference sequence). The CDR3 length is 13 residues. The CDR3 region has the DNA TGTGCCAGCTCTATCACGAACACCGGGGAGCTGTTTTTT. Residues: CASSITNTGELFF.

This clone was recorded at least ten times. The chain links TRBV5-8 to TRBJ2-7, with 7 bases that match TRBD1. The CDR3 runs 17 residues. Trimming took 3 bases from V and 0 from J; bases not matched to a gene: 12. The V gene's germline CDR1 is SGHTS and CDR2 YDEGEE. The CDR3 nucleotides read TGTGCCAGCAGCTACGACCTCACAGGGGCAGGCTCCTACGAGCAGTACTTC. Protein sequence: CASSYDLTGAGSYEQYF.

The chain is built from TRBV5-1 and TRBJ2-1; D gene uncertain. Trimming pared 1 base from V and 4 bases from J, leaving 6 bases between. The germline CDR1 and CDR2 sequences are SGHRS and YFSETQ. The CDR3 has 13 residues. The CDR3 DNA is TGCGCCAGCAGCTTGAATTCGTACAATGAGCAGTTCTTC. This codes for CASSLNSYNEQFF.

The chain uses TRBV5-6 and TRBJ2-1; the D gene is possibly TRBD1 (6 bases). This CDR3 has 17 residues. V lost 4 bases and J lost 5, with 22 bases in between. Germline V lookup: CDR1 SGHDT, CDR2 YYEEEE. This CDR3 reads CASSDLGFTGINNEQFF. CDR3 nucleotide sequence: TGTGCCAGCAGCGACTTGGGGTTTACAGGGATTAACAATGAGCAGTTCTTC.

This chain uses TRBV27 with TRBJ1-5, with 7 bases that match TRBD1. Germline CDR1 is MNHEY and CDR2 is SMNVEV (reference sequence). The CDR3 totals 15 residues. V gave up 4 bases and J gave up 6 bases; unmatched junction bases: 9. The CDR3 bases are TGTGCCAGCAGTTACACAGGGGTGGCGGCTCAGCCCCAGCATTTT. Protein sequence: CASSYTGVAAQPQHF.

This chain joins TRBV15 and TRBJ2-3, with TRBD1 matching 10 bases. J lost 3 bases, V lost 3 bases, and 3 bases had no gene match. The CDR3 length is 15 residues. Germline CDR1 is LNHNV and CDR2 is YYDKDF (reference sequence). DNA for the CDR3: TGTGCCACCAGCAGCCGGGACAGGGGTACAGATACGCAGTATTTT. Translation gives CATSSRDRGTDTQYF.